The 17 T cell receptor beta chains below come from one sample, sequenced in a study of shared clonotypes between healthy human individuals. Naive CD8 isolation took CD45RO-negative cells positively selected for CCR7 and excluded terminally differentiated effector memory CD45RA+ cells. The method was immunoSEQ multiplex PCR; TCRdb's version includes in-frame clones alone and lacks a portion of them. The data show about 680,000 clones, about 90% seen once. The source material was naive CD8+ T cells sorted from blood. Every receptor here comes from a man aged 25-45 years in good health.

V is TRBV4-2 and J is TRBJ2-1, with D tentatively TRBD1 (6 bases). Germline V gene lookup returns CDR1 LGHNA and CDR2 YNFKEQ. CDR3 size: 16 residues. Trimming removed 0 bases from V and 3 bases from J, with 12 bases in between. In DNA, the CDR3 is TGTGCCAGCAGCCAAGACAGGGGAGTTTTCTACAATGAGCAGTTCTTC. Protein product: CASSQDRGVFYNEQFF.

The V call is TRBV10-2, the J call TRBJ2-1, with TRBD2 identical over 11 bases. This CDR3 is 15 amino acids long. Germline trimming cut 4 bases from V and 5 bases from J; bases unmatched to any gene: 4. Germline V gene sequence: CDR1 WSHSY, CDR2 SAAADI. The CDR3 nucleotides are TGCGCCAGCAGTGTAGCGGGAGGGCCTAACAATGAGCAGTTCTTC. It codes for CASSVAGGPNNEQFF.

For this clone: This sample includes further DNA sequences coding for the same CDR3. The rearrangement joins TRBV27 to TRBJ1-1, with no clear D. V was cut by 3 bases and J by 5 bases, with 10 bases left in between. Per the germline V gene, CDR1 is MNHEY and CDR2 is SMNVEV (reference sequence). This CDR3 has 13 residues. The CDR3 sequence is CASSLSRRTEAFF. The CDR3 nucleotides read TGTGCCAGCAGTTTGAGCCGTCGGACTGAAGCTTTCTTT.

This clone has just a few counts. The chain couples TRBV7-9 to TRBJ1-1; no definite D call. Germline V gene data show CDR1 as SEHNR and CDR2 as FQNEAQ (reference sequence). The CDR3 runs to 15 residues. V was shortened by 2 bases and J by 4 bases, with 14 bases between the two germline ends. The CDR3 protein is CASSLMESLGTEAFF. In DNA form, the CDR3 reads TGTGCCAGCAGCTTAATGGAATCTTTAGGCACTGAAGCTTTCTTT. Drawing the rest from reference TRBV7-9 and TRBJ1-1, the complete variable domain is DTGVSQNPRHKITKRGQNVTFRCDPISEHNRLYWYRQTLGQGPEFLTYFQNEAQLEKSRLLSDRFSAERPKGSFSTLEIQRTEQGDSAMYLCASSLMESLGTEAFFGQGTRLTVV.

The V gene is TRBV5-1, the J gene TRBJ2-2; no firm D call. The CDR3 totals 15 residues. Trimming stripped 0 bases from V and 0 bases from J, with 6 bases between. CDR1 is SGHRS and CDR2 is YFSETQ in the germline V gene. As DNA, the CDR3 is TGCGCCAGCAGCTTGGGTACGGCGAACACCGGGGAGCTGTTTTTT. This translates into CASSLGTANTGELFF.

This rearrangement joins TRBV13 to TRBJ2-5; tentatively, D is TRBD1 (7 bases). This CDR3 spans 13 amino acids. Trimming took 8 bases from V and 1 from J, leaving 11 bases between them. Germline CDR1 PRHDT, CDR2 FYEKMQ (reference sequence). CDR3 protein: CASGQGGQETQYF. The CDR3 DNA is TGTGCCAGCGGGCAGGGGGGCCAAGAGACCCAGTACTTC. Using reference TRBV13 and TRBJ2-5 for the parts outside the CDR3, the full variable domain is AAGVIQSPRHLIKEKRETATLKCYPIPRHDTVYWYQQGPGQDPQFLISFYEKMQSDKGSIPDRFSAQQFSDYHSELNMSSLELGDSALYFCASGQGGQETQYFGPGTRLLVL.

The CDR3 sequence is CASRRWQGSSEQYF. CDR3 nucleotides: TGTGCCAGCAGACGGTGGCAGGGGTCCAGCGAGCAGTACTTC. The chain couples TRBV6-5 to TRBJ2-7; D possibly corresponds to TRBD1 (6 bases). Germline lookup yields CDR1 MNHEY and CDR2 SVGAGI. The V end lost 6 bases, the J end lost 6 bases, and 18 bases lay between the germline ends. The CDR3 is 14 residues long.

This clone showed up just once. The V gene is TRBV29-1, the J gene TRBJ2-3, with D unclear. In germline, CDR1 is SQVTM, CDR2 ANQGSEA. The V gene lost 6 bases and the J gene lost 0 bases, with 13 bases spanning the gap. CDR3 size: 14 residues. The CDR3 here is CSVVPPRSTDTQYF. The CDR3 DNA reads TGCAGCGTGGTACCACCACGGAGCACAGATACGCAGTATTTT.

This clone was observed once. This chain links TRBV5-5 with TRBJ1-1; D gene uncertain. Trimming took off 1 base at V and 4 bases at J, with 11 bases between the two ends. Per the germline V gene, CDR1 is SGHKS and CDR2 is YYEKEE (reference sequence). This CDR3 spans 14 amino acids. In DNA, the CDR3 is TGTGCCAGCAGCTTGCAATGGGGAGGCACTGAAGCTTTCTTT. Translation: CASSLQWGGTEAFF.

The rearrangement links TRBV7-6 to TRBJ2-1; D is unresolved. Germline V gene data show CDR1 as SGHVS and CDR2 as FNYEAQ. This CDR3 is 14 amino acids long. The V gene lost 2 bases and the J gene lost 9 bases, with 14 bases spanning the gap. The CDR3 nucleotides are TGTGCCAGCAGCTTACCACTTCTTAGTGGTGAGCAGTTCTTC. Translated, it gives CASSLPLLSGEQFF.

This rearrangement joins TRBV7-6 to TRBJ1-2; D remains unclear. The ends were cut back, 1 base at V and 2 bases at J, with 14 bases in the middle. The V gene's germline CDR1 is SGHVS and CDR2 FNYEAQ. The CDR3 spans 16 residues. DNA of the CDR3: TGTGCCAGCAGCTTAGAGGAGGGAACTCGAAACTATGGCTACACCTTC. It encodes CASSLEEGTRNYGYTF. The full variable domain, in which reference TRBV7-6 and TRBJ1-2 provide the parts outside the CDR3, is GAGVSQSPRYKVTKRGQDVALRCDPISGHVSLYWYRQALGQGPEFLTYFNYEAQQDKSGLPNDRFSAERPEGSISTLTIQRTEQRDSAMYRCASSLEEGTRNYGYTFGSGTRLTVV.

This rearrangement joins TRBV7-8 to TRBJ2-1; 8 bases align to TRBD2. The CDR3 runs 15 residues. The V gene's germline CDR1 is SGHVS and CDR2 FQNEAQ. The V gene end was trimmed by 2 bases and the J gene end by 4 bases; junction bases not matched to a gene: 4. The CDR3 spells CASSLRAGAYNEQFF. CDR3 coding DNA: TGTGCCAGCAGCTTACGAGCGGGAGCGTACAATGAGCAGTTCTTC.

The V gene is TRBV19, the J gene TRBJ1-5; TRBD1 is a possible D gene (6 bases). Germline loops: CDR1 LNHDA, CDR2 SQIVND (reference sequence). The CDR3 has 14 amino acids. V shed 6 bases and J shed 0 bases, with 9 bases lying between them. CDR3 sequence: CASREGHSNQPQHF. CDR3 in DNA: TGTGCCAGTAGGGAGGGACATAGCAATCAGCCCCAGCATTTT.

The V and J genes are TRBV6-6 and TRBJ2-7, with 10 bases fitting TRBD2. The CDR3 is 14 amino acids. With V trimmed by 6 bases and J by 5 bases, 7 bases remained unmatched. From germline, CDR1 is MNHNY and CDR2 SVGAGI (reference sequence). CDR3 residues: CASSTGLAVHEQYF. The DNA for the CDR3 is TGTGCCAGCAGCACCGGACTAGCGGTCCACGAGCAGTACTTC.

The chain joins TRBV19 to TRBJ1-4, with no clear D. This CDR3 is 15 amino acids long. The germline V gene encodes CDR1 LNHDA and CDR2 SQIVND (reference sequence). V was cut by 0 bases and J by 4 bases, with 9 bases left in between. The DNA of the CDR3 is TGTGCCAGTAGTATAGAGGACGGTTTTAATGAAAAACTGTTTTTT. Translating gives CASSIEDGFNEKLFF.

The V and J genes are TRBV19 and TRBJ2-5; D perhaps matches TRBD1 (5 bases). The CDR3 is made up of 15 amino acids. Germline V gene sequence: CDR1 LNHDA, CDR2 SQIVND (reference sequence). V was trimmed by 1 base and J by 1 base, leaving 10 bases between them. This CDR3 reads CASSIGQSGQETQYF. CDR3 bases: TGTGCCAGTAGTATAGGACAGTCGGGCCAAGAGACCCAGTACTTC.

This clone was counted once. This chain links TRBV25-1 with TRBJ2-7, with 10 bases fitting TRBD1. The CDR3 length is 15 residues. Germline-derived CDR1 and CDR2 are MGHDK and SYGVNS. V gave up 4 bases and J gave up 3 bases; unmatched junction bases: 6. In DNA form, the CDR3 reads TGTGCCAGCAGTGGCCGGGACAGGGGTATCTACGAGCAGTACTTC. This translates into CASSGRDRGIYEQYF.